This T cell receptor beta chain is from a study of T-cell memory formation after mild COVID-19. On the study more broadly: Largely donor-specific TCR clusters were found. Study conclusions and caveats: Clones contracting day 15 to 85 were balanced CD4/CD8; later expanders leaned CD4+. Researchers found some responding clones in pre-infection memory, a sign that cross-reactive memory joined.

A 5'RACE reaction primed in the constant segment made cDNA libraries of TCR alpha and TCR beta, and these carried sample barcodes and UMIs. Each CDR3 protein is one row after TCRdb ran MiXCR on the 5' RACE reads. Here the sample spans tens of thousands of distinct CDR3 sequences, 7.3% being singletons. A note on this clonotype: No antigen is known for it.

Germline-derived CDR1 and CDR2 are LGHNA and YSLEER. This CDR3 is 14 amino acids long. Trimming cost V 0 bases and J 8 bases, with 10 bases left between them. Sequencing was done on a sample of PBMCs or a T cell subset sorted from them (not recorded which). This clonotype originated in a man between 18 and 35 years old who had mild COVID-19 (a few samples of this study predate the infection). Cell type and time point are not known. The genes are TRBV4-3 and TRBJ1-4, with unresolved D. This chain's CDR3 is CASSQEFTQEKLFF. As DNA, the CDR3 is TGCGCCAGCAGCCAAGAGTTCACACAGGAAAAACTGTTTTTT.